This TCR beta chain was obtained from a study of monozygotic twins with inflammatory bowel disease. Germline CDR1 reads MNHEY; CDR2 reads SVGAGI. The CDR3 consists of 15 residues. From its re-call of the 5' RACE reads, TCRdb lists each CDR3 protein once, without DNA. The data include just over 300,000 distinct CDR3 sequences; the top ten clones carry more than 4.5%. The chain uses TRBV6-5 and TRBJ2-1; with no DNA, the TCRdb D assignment of TRBD2 cannot be verified. Material: blood. This TCR was recovered from a human donor with ulcerative colitis or Crohn's disease, or a healthy co-twin of an affected twin (not recorded which). The CDR3 here is CASSSGLAEYNEQFF.